This TCR beta chain stems from a study of radiotherapy plus CTLA-4 blockade in lung cancer. Study overall: Among all patients, about 19% showed objective responses, while roughly 34% had disease control.

As regards this clone: Its antigen is as yet unknown.

The method was immunoSEQ multiplex PCR; TCRdb's version includes in-frame clones alone and lacks a portion of them. This table has approximately 70,000 clones, roughly four fifths appearing once. Findings of the study overall: After radiotherapy and ipilimumab, tumor-derived clones expanded in peripheral blood. Increased serum interferon-beta after radiation also reportedly predicted response strongly.

The study treated chemo-refractory metastatic non-small-cell lung cancer patients with focal radiation plus ipilimumab CTLA-4 blockade. The clonotype comes from a human donor with non-small cell lung cancer whose response to radiotherapy plus ipilimumab could not be evaluated. Some clones in this sample may be carry-over from other donors' samples. The material sequenced was peripheral blood, taken from a patient treated with radiotherapy plus ipilimumab.

CDR3 DNA sequence: TGTGCCAGCAGCGTACAGGGAAAGGGCCAGTACTTC. Translation: CASSVQGKGQYF. The chain is built from TRBV9 and TRBJ2-5; D is possibly TRBD1 (5 bases). The CDR3 runs 12 residues. Looked up from germline, CDR1 is SGDLS and CDR2 is YYNGEE. Trimming left V 1 base short and J 10 bases short, with 11 bases between.